The 6 T cell receptor beta chains reported below all come from one sample, sequenced in a study of cytomegalovirus exposure and HLA in healthy donors. 60 Vbeta and 13 Jbeta primers were used in PCR. This table comes from immunoSEQ multiplex PCR, and its TCRdb copy is limited to in-frame clones, with some not included. The data contain 150,000 or so clones, around 80% of them singletons. Sequencing was done on a sample of PBMCs. These TCRs come from a woman aged 18-29 years in good health and CMV-seronegative.

CDR3 region: CASSPLQDSGNTIYF. CDR3 sequence (DNA): TGTGCCAGCTCACCATTACAGGACTCTGGAAACACCATATATTTT. This sequence joins TRBV18 and TRBJ1-3, with a weak D call TRBD1 (5 bases). The ends were cut back, 2 bases at V and 0 bases at J, with 8 bases in the middle. The CDR3 is 15 residues long. CDR1 KGHSH and CDR2 LQKENI come from the germline V gene.

This clone was recorded once. The chain has TRBV7-9 and TRBJ1-2, with 7 bases fitting TRBD1. The CDR3 length is 15 residues. The V and J ends lost 6 bases and 5 bases, in that order; junction bases with no gene match: 12. The germline V gene encodes CDR1 SEHNR and CDR2 FQNEAQ (reference sequence). CDR3 residues: CASSFLRDSQYGYTF. CDR3 nucleotide sequence: TGTGCCAGCAGTTTCCTACGGGACAGCCAATATGGCTACACCTTC.

The CDR3 nucleotides read TGCGCCAGCAGCTTGGGTACTAGCGGGCTCTACGAGCAGTACTTC. Protein sequence: CASSLGTSGLYEQYF. The chain joins TRBV5-1 to TRBJ2-7; 9 bases are a match to TRBD2. The junction had 4 bases not matched to a gene; V was cut back by 0 bases and J by 3 bases. The CDR3 totals 15 residues. Germline assignment: CDR1 SGHRS and CDR2 YFSETQ.

V is TRBV19 and J is TRBJ1-2, with TRBD1 matching 9 bases. Germline trimming cut 2 bases from V and 4 bases from J; bases unmatched to any gene: 5. Germline-derived CDR1 and CDR2 are LNHDA and SQIVND (reference sequence). There are 15 residues in the CDR3. CDR3 sequence: CASSILGTGSYGYTF. CDR3 bases: TGTGCCAGTAGTATATTGGGGACAGGGAGCTATGGCTACACCTTC.

This clone has a single count. This sequence joins TRBV27 and TRBJ2-4, with TRBD1 matching over 10 bases. CDR3 length: 13 amino acids. V lost 8 bases and J lost 7; bases outside the gene matches: 5. Germline CDR1 MNHEY, CDR2 SMNVEV (reference sequence). The CDR3 loop reads CASGGQGSNIQYF. DNA of the CDR3: TGTGCCAGCGGGGGACAGGGGAGCAACATTCAGTACTTC.

The rearrangement uses TRBV2 and TRBJ2-5, with D tentatively TRBD1 (5 bases). The CDR3 extends over 10 amino acids. Germline assignment: CDR1 SNHLY and CDR2 FYNNEI. V was trimmed by 7 bases and J by 5 bases, leaving 5 bases between them. The CDR3 DNA reads TGTGCCAGCAAGGGGGAGACCCAGTACTTC. Its protein is CASKGETQYF.